This is a list of T cell receptor beta chains from one sample in a study of CD8+CD57+ T cells in acquired aplastic anemia. TCRdb processed the reads anew with MiXCR; each CDR3 protein has one entry. Here the sample spans 180,000 or so distinct CDR3 sequences, approximately 46% being singletons. Sequencing input: sorted CD4+, CD8+, or CD8+CD57+ T cells (not recorded which) from PBMCs. The receptors stem from a human donor in good health. Both conserved end residues are part of each CDR3. The order of the fields is V gene, J gene, D gene, clone size, CDR3 DNA, CDR3 protein. D genes are given only for firm matches. Clone size is stated in some rows and not others, as once, few, many or a class when expanded.

v_gene: TRBV20-1; j_gene: TRBJ2-1; d_gene: .; abundance: many; CDR3nt: TGCAGTGCAGCCCCGGTGGAGGAGCAGTTCTTC; CDR3aa: CSAAPVEEQFF
v_gene: TRBV2; j_gene: TRBJ2-7; d_gene: .; abundance: .; CDR3nt: TGTGCCAGCAGGGAAGGGGGATCCTACGAGCAGTACTTC; CDR3aa: CASREGGSYEQYF
v_gene: TRBV20-1; j_gene: TRBJ2-1; d_gene: TRBD2; abundance: many; CDR3nt: TGCAGTGCCCCGGGACTATTCAATTTTGAGCAGTTCTTC; CDR3aa: CSAPGLFNFEQFF
v_gene: TRBV6-1; j_gene: TRBJ1-4; d_gene: .; abundance: .; CDR3nt: TGTGCCAGCAATAAGGGGCACCCTAATGAAAAACTGTTTTTT; CDR3aa: CASNKGHPNEKLFF
v_gene: TRBV6-1; j_gene: TRBJ2-1; d_gene: TRBD2; abundance: .; CDR3nt: TGTGCCAGCAGTGGACTAGCGGGAAGGGATTCGGATGAGCAGTTCTTC; CDR3aa: CASSGLAGRDSDEQFF
v_gene: TRBV10-3; j_gene: TRBJ1-2; d_gene: .; abundance: .; CDR3nt: TGTGCCATCAGTGAGTCGGTTGGGGGTTTGAAAGGCTACACCTTC; CDR3aa: CAISESVGGLKGYTF
v_gene: TRBV5-6; j_gene: TRBJ2-1; d_gene: .; abundance: .; CDR3nt: TGTGCCAGCAGCTTGCTTGACAATGAGCAGTTCTTC; CDR3aa: CASSLLDNEQFF
v_gene: TRBV19; j_gene: TRBJ2-2; d_gene: TRBD1; abundance: .; CDR3nt: TGTGCCAGTAAAAGGCCAGGGGGGAACACCGGGGAGCTGTTTTTT; CDR3aa: CASKRPGGNTGELFF
v_gene: TRBV15; j_gene: TRBJ1-2; d_gene: TRBD1; abundance: .; CDR3nt: TGTGCCACCAGCAGAGATGGCAGGGGGGATGGCTACACCTTC; CDR3aa: CATSRDGRGDGYTF
v_gene: TRBV9; j_gene: TRBJ2-7; d_gene: .; abundance: few; CDR3nt: TGTGCCAGCAGCGGGGGTAACCCTCGTTACGAGCAGTACTTC; CDR3aa: CASSGGNPRYEQYF
v_gene: TRBV7-3; j_gene: TRBJ1-2; d_gene: .; abundance: .; CDR3nt: TGTGCCAGCAGCTTAGTCAAGGGCCAGTACTATGGCTACACCTTC; CDR3aa: CASSLVKGQYYGYTF
v_gene: TRBV4-1; j_gene: TRBJ2-7; d_gene: TRBD2; abundance: once; CDR3nt: TGCGCCAGCAGCCTCGAACTAGCGGGAGTCTACGAGCAGTACTTC; CDR3aa: CASSLELAGVYEQYF
v_gene: TRBV20-1; j_gene: TRBJ2-3; d_gene: TRBD2; abundance: many; CDR3nt: TGCAGTGCTCTCGGACTAGCGGGGCGCACAGATACGCAGTATTTT; CDR3aa: CSALGLAGRTDTQYF
v_gene: TRBV7-8; j_gene: TRBJ1-2; d_gene: .; abundance: .; CDR3nt: TGTGCCAGCAGCTTATCCAAAGGGTATGGCTACACCTTC; CDR3aa: CASSLSKGYGYTF
v_gene: TRBV10-1; j_gene: TRBJ2-7; d_gene: .; abundance: once; CDR3nt: TGCGCCAGCAGCAACTTAGCGGCCGAGCAGTACTTC; CDR3aa: CASSNLAAEQYF
v_gene: TRBV10-3; j_gene: TRBJ1-1; d_gene: TRBD1; abundance: .; CDR3nt: TGTGCCATCAAGGGACAAGGGGGCAACACTGAAGCTTTCTTT; CDR3aa: CAIKGQGGNTEAFF
v_gene: TRBV6-1; j_gene: TRBJ2-7; d_gene: TRBD2; abundance: many; CDR3nt: TGTGCCAGCAGTGATGCTAGCGGGAACTACGAGCAGTACTTC; CDR3aa: CASSDASGNYEQYF
v_gene: TRBV2; j_gene: TRBJ2-1; d_gene: .; abundance: .; CDR3nt: TGTGCCAGCAGTGAAGCGCGACATGAGCAGTTCTTC; CDR3aa: CASSEARHEQFF